The sequence of this T cell receptor (beta chain) was determined in a study of cytomegalovirus exposure and HLA in healthy donors. Whole-study context: As an earlier analysis found, 150 million to 200 million T cells yielded about 120 million unique TCR beta sequences. Study results and limitations: Previous analysis showed most TCR beta V segments were productive about 90% or about 30% of the time. Among TCR beta chains of equal frequency, HLA-associated ones were more clonally expanded in a later analysis. Cytomegalovirus association was listed for about 170 TCR beta chains.

The CDR3 has 15 amino acids. Germline V CDR1 and CDR2: KGHSH, LQKENI. After removal of 2 bases from V and 0 bases from J, the junction contained 3 bases not matched to a gene. As for this clone: What it recognizes is unknown.

Primers: 60 Vbeta forward and 13 Jbeta reverse. Sequencing used immunoSEQ multiplex PCR; TCRdb keeps in-frame clones, though not all of them. The sample lists just over 95,000 clones, around 73% occurring once. This chain joins TRBV18 and TRBJ2-7; TRBD1 matches at 8 bases. Sequenced: PBMCs. The receptor was derived from a woman aged 40-49 years in good health and CMV-seropositive. DNA of the CDR3: TGTGCCAGCTCACCATTCAGGGGGCCCTCCTACGAGCAGTACTTC. Its translation is CASSPFRGPSYEQYF.